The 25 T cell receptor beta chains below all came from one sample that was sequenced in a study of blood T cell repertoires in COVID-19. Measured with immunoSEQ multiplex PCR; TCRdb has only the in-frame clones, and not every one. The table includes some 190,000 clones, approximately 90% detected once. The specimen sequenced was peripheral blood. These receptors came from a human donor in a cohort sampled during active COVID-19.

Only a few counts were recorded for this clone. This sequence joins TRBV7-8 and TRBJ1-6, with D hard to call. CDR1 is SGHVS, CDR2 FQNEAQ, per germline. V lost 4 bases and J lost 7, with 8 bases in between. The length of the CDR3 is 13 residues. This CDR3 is CASSSIQNSPLHF. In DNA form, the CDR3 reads TGTGCCAGCAGCTCGATACAAAATTCACCCCTCCACTTT.

In DNA form, the CDR3 reads TGTGCCAGCAGCTTGGACCCGGACAGGGCCTACAATGAGCAGTTCTTC. Encoded protein: CASSLDPDRAYNEQFF. The rearrangement links TRBV5-6 to TRBJ2-1, with 8 bases lining up with TRBD1. The germline V gene has CDR1 SGHDT and CDR2 YYEEEE. This CDR3 spans 16 amino acids. Trimming took 0 bases from V and 2 from J; bases not matched to a gene: 4. Looking up the rest from reference TRBV5-6 and TRBJ2-1 gives the full variable domain: DAGVTQSPTHLIKTRGQQVTLRCSPKSGHDTVSWYQQALGQGPQFIFQYYEEEERQRGNFPDRFSGHQFPNYSSELNVNALLLGDSALYLCASSLDPDRAYNEQFFGPGTRLTVL.

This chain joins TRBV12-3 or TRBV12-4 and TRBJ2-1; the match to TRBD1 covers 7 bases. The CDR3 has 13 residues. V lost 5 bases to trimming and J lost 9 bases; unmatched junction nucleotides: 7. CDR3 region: CASSPTGVLEQFF. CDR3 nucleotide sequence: TGTGCCAGCAGTCCAACAGGGGTTCTTGAGCAGTTCTTC.

The DNA for the CDR3 is TGTGCCATCAGGAACCCTACAGGGCTAGGAAACACCATATATTTT. Amino acids: CAIRNPTGLGNTIYF. The chain carries TRBV10-3 and TRBJ1-3; D possibly corresponds to TRBD1 (6 bases). The CDR3 runs 15 residues. With 6 bases removed from V and 4 bases from J, the gap between germline ends came to 16 bases. The germline V gene encodes CDR1 ENHRY and CDR2 SYGVKD.

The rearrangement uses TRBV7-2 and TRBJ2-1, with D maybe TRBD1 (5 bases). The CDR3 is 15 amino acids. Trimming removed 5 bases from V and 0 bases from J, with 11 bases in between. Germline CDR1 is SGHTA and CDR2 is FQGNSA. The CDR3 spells CASSPGQGSYNEQFF. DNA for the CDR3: TGTGCCAGCAGCCCCGGGCAGGGCTCCTACAATGAGCAGTTCTTC.

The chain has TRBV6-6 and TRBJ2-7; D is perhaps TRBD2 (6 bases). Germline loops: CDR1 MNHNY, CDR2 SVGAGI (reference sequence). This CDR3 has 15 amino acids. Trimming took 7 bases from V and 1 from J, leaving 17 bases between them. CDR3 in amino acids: CASTDPKTSSYEQYF. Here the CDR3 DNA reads TGTGCCAGCACCGACCCCAAGACTAGTTCCTACGAGCAGTACTTC.

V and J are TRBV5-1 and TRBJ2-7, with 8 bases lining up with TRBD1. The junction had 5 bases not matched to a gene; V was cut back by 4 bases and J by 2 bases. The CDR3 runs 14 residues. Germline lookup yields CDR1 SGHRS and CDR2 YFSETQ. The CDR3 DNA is TGCGCCAGCAGCCCGGGACAGGCCCCCTACGAGCAGTACTTC. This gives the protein CASSPGQAPYEQYF. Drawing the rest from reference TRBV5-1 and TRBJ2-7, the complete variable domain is KAGVTQTPRYLIKTRGQQVTLSCSPISGHRSVSWYQQTPGQGLQFLFEYFSETQRNKGNFPGRFSGRQFSNSRSEMNVSTLELGDSALYLCASSPGQAPYEQYFGPGTRLTVT.

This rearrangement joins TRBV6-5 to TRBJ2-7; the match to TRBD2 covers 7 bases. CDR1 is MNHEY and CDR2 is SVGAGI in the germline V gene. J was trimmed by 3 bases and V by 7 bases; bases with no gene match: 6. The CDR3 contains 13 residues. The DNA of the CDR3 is TGTGCCAGCACCGCGGGGGTCCTCTACGAGCAGTACTTC. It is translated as CASTAGVLYEQYF.

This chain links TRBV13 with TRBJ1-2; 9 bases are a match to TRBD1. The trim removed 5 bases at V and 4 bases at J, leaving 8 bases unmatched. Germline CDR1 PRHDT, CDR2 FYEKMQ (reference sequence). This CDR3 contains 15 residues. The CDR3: CASSLTGQGPYGYTF. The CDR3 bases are TGTGCCAGCAGCCTTACGGGACAGGGACCCTATGGCTACACCTTC.

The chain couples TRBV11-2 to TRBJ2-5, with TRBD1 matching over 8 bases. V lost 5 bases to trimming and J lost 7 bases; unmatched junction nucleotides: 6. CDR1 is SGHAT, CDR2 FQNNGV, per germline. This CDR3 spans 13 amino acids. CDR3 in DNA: TGTGCCAGCAGCCCCAGGGGGCGCGGGACCCAGTACTTC. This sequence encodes CASSPRGRGTQYF.

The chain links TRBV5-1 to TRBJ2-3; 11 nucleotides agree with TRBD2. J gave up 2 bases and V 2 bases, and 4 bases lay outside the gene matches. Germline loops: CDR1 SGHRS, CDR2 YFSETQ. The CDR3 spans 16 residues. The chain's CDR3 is CASSFRLAGTTDTQYF. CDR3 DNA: TGCGCCAGCAGCTTTCGACTAGCGGGAACCACAGATACGCAGTATTTT.

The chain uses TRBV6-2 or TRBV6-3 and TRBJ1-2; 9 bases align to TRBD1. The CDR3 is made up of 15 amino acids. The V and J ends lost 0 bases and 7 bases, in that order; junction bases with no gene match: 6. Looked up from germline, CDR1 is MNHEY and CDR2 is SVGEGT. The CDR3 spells CASSYSPGQGLGYTF. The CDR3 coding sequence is TGTGCCAGCAGTTACTCGCCGGGACAGGGCCTTGGCTACACCTTC.

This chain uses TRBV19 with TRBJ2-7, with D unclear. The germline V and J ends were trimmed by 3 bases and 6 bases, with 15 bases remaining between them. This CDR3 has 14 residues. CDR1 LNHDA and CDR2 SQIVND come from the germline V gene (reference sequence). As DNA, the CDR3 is TGTGCCAGTAGTATCCGGGTCGCGACTGGCGAGCAGTACTTC. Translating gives CASSIRVATGEQYF. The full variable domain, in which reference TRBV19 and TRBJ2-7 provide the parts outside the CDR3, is DGGITQSPKYLFRKEGQNVTLSCEQNLNHDAMYWYRQDPGQGLRLIYYSQIVNDFQKGDIAEGYSVSREKKESFPLTVTSAQKNPTAFYLCASSIRVATGEQYFGPGTRLTVT.

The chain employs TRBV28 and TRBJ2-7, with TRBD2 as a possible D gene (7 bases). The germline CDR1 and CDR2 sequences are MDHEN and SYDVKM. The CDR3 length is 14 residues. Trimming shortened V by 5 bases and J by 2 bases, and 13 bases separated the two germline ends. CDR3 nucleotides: TGTGCCAGCAGTGGGGAGGGGGGGACCTACGAGCAGTACTTC. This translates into CASSGEGGTYEQYF.

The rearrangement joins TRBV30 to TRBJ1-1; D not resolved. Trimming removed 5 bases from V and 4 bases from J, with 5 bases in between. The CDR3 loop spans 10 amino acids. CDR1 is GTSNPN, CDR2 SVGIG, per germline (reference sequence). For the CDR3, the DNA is TGTGCCTGGGGGAGCACTGAAGCTTTCTTT. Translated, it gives CAWGSTEAFF.

CDR3 nucleotide sequence: TGTGCCTGTAATCTAGCGGGAGGGCCCCACAATGAGCAGTTCTTC. This sequence encodes CACNLAGGPHNEQFF. This chain joins TRBV19 and TRBJ2-1, with TRBD2 matching 12 bases. Germline values: CDR1 LNHDA, CDR2 SQIVND (reference sequence). With V trimmed by 11 bases and J by 5 bases, 10 bases remained unmatched. This CDR3 comprises 15 residues.

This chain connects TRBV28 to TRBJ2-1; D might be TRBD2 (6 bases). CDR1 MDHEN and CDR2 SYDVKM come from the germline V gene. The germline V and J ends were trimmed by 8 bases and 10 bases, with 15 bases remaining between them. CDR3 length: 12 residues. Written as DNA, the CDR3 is TGTGCCAGCGCCCTACGGACTATCGAGCAGTTCTTC. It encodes CASALRTIEQFF.

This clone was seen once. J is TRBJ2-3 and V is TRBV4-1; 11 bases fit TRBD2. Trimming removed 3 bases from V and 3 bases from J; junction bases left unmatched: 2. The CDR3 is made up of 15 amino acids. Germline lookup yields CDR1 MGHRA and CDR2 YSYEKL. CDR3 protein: CASSHSGGGTDTQYF. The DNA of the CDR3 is TGCGCCAGCAGCCATAGCGGGGGGGGTACAGATACGCAGTATTTT.

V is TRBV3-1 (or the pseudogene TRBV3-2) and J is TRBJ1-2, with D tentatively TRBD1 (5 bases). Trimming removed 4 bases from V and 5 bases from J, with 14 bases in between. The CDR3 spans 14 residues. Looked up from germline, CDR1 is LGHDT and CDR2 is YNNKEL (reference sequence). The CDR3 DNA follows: TGTGCCAGCAGCCTAGCTACTCGGGGGTATGGCTACACCTTC. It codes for CASSLATRGYGYTF.

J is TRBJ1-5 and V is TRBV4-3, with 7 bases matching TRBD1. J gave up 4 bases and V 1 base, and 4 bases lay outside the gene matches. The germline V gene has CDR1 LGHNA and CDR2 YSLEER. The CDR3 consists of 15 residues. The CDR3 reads CASSQVYRGNQPQHF. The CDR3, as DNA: TGCGCCAGCAGCCAAGTTTACAGGGGAAATCAGCCCCAGCATTTT.

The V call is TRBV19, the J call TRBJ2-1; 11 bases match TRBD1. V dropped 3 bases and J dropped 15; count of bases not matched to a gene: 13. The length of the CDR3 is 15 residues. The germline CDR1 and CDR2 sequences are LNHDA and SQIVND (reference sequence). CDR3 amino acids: CASSILPGQGGHRFF. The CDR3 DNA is TGTGCCAGTAGTATTCTCCCGGGACAGGGGGGCCATCGGTTCTTC. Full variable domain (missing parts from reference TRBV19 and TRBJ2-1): DGGITQSPKYLFRKEGQNVTLSCEQNLNHDAMYWYRQDPGQGLRLIYYSQIVNDFQKGDIAEGYSVSREKKESFPLTVTSAQKNPTAFYLCASSILPGQGGHRFFGPGTRLTVL.

CDR3 sequence reads: CASSPPAGWAGNTIYF. The CDR3 nucleotides are TGTGCCAGCTCACCACCGGCAGGGTGGGCTGGAAACACCATATATTTT. The chain is built from TRBV18 and TRBJ1-3; tentative D call: TRBD1 (5 bases). CDR1 KGHSH and CDR2 LQKENI come from the germline V gene. V was clipped by 0 bases and J by 2 bases, with 11 bases between them. This CDR3 region has 16 residues.

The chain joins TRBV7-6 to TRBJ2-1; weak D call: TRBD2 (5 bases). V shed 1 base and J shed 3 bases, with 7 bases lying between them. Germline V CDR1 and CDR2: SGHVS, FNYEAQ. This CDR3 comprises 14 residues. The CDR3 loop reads CASSLERGYNEQFF. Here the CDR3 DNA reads TGTGCCAGCAGCTTAGAACGGGGCTACAATGAGCAGTTCTTC.

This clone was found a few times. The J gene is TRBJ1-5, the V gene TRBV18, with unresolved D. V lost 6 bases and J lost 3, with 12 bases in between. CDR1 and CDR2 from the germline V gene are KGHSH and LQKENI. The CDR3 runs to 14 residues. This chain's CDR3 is CASSRAGNNQPQHF. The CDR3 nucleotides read TGTGCCAGCTCGCGGGCGGGGAACAATCAGCCCCAGCATTTT.

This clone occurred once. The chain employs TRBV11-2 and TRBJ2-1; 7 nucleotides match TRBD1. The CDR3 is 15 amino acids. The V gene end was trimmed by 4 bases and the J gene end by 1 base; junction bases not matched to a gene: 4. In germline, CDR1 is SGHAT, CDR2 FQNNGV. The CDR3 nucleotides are TGTGCCAGCAGCTCCCTACAGGGGTCCTACAATGAGCAGTTCTTC. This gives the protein CASSSLQGSYNEQFF.